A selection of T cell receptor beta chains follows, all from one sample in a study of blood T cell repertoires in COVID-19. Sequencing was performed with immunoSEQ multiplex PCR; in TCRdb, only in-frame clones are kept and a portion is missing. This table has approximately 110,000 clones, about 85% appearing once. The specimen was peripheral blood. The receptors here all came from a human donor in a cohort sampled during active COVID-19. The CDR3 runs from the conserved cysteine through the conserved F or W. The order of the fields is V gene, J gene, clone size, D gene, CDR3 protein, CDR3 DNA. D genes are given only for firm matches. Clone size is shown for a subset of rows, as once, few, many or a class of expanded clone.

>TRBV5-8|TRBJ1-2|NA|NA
CASSRLGAEGYTF
TGTGCCAGCAGTCGTTTAGGGGCGGAGGGCTACACCTTC
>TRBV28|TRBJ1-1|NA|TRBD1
CASSSDRVNTEAFF
TGTGCCAGCAGTTCTGACAGGGTGAACACTGAAGCTTTCTTT
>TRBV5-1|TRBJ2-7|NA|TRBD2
CASSLELAGVVEQYF
TGCGCCAGCAGCTTGGAGCTAGCGGGAGTTGTCGAGCAGTACTTC
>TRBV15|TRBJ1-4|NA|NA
CATSRESLATNEKLFF
TGTGCCACCAGCAGAGAATCCCTTGCAACTAATGAAAAACTGTTTTTT
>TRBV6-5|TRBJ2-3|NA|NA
CASNRISSTDTQYF
TGTGCCAGCAACAGAATATCAAGCACAGATACGCAGTATTTT
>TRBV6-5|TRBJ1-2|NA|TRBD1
CASLVSGQGGSGYTF
TGTGCCAGCCTGGTCTCTGGACAGGGGGGAAGTGGCTACACCTTC
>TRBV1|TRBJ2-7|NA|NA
CTSSQPGGNSYEQYF
TGCACCAGCAGCCAGCCCGGGGGGAACTCCTACGAGCAGTACTTC
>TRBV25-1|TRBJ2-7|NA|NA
CASSVWTDGSYEQYF
TGTGCCAGCAGTGTCTGGACAGATGGCTCCTACGAGCAGTACTTC
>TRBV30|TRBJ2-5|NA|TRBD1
CAWSVSTGDRVTQYF
TGTGCCTGGAGTGTGTCCACAGGGGATAGAGTTACCCAGTACTTC
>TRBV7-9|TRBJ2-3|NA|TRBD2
CASSLGVSGRDTQYF
TGTGCCAGCAGCTTAGGAGTTAGCGGGAGAGATACGCAGTATTTT
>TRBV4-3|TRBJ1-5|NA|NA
CASSQDTGSSNQPQHF
TGCGCCAGCAGCCAAGATACCGGGAGTAGCAATCAGCCCCAGCATTTT
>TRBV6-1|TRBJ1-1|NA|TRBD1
CASSEALAPGGGGTEAFF
TGTGCCAGCAGTGAAGCGCTCGCTCCAGGGGGCGGGGGCACTGAAGCTTTCTTT
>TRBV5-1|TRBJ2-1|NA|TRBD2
CASSPGGLAIPDEQFF
TGCGCCAGCAGCCCCGGGGGACTAGCGATACCGGATGAGCAGTTCTTC
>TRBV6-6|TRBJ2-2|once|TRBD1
CASSYGTAKTGELFF
TGTGCCAGCAGTTACGGGACAGCAAAAACCGGGGAGCTGTTTTTT
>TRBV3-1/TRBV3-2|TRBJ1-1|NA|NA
CASSPRLAFGEAFF
TGTGCCAGCAGCCCCCGATTGGCATTTGGTGAAGCTTTCTTT
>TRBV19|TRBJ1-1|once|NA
CASSISGIYTEAFF
TGTGCCAGTAGTATTTCGGGGATTTACACTGAAGCTTTCTTT
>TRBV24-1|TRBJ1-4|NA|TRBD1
CATSDWGQSDEKLFF
TGTGCCACCAGTGACTGGGGACAGTCGGATGAAAAACTGTTTTTT
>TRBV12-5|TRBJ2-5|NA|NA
CASGFDWEKETQYF
TGTGCTAGTGGTTTTGATTGGGAGAAAGAGACCCAGTACTTC
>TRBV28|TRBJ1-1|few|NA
CASTDGLATEAFF
TGTGCCAGCACCGATGGATTAGCCACTGAAGCTTTCTTT
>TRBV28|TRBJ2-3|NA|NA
CASSPRLTQYF
TGTGCCAGCAGTCCTAGGCTTACGCAGTATTTT
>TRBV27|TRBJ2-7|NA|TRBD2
CASSLRPSGEHSYEQYF
TGTGCCAGCAGTTTGAGACCTAGCGGGGAACACTCCTACGAGCAGTACTTC
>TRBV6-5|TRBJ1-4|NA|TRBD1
CASSPQGGGLFF
TGTGCCAGCAGCCCACAGGGGGGGGGACTGTTTTTT
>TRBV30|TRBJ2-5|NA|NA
CAWRTLGQETQYF
TGTGCCTGGAGAACCCTAGGCCAAGAGACCCAGTACTTC
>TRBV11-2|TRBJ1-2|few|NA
CASSLVASGHYGYTF
TGTGCCAGCAGCTTAGTAGCCTCAGGGCACTATGGCTACACCTTC
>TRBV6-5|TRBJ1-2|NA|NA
CASSPTQGGGYGYTF
TGTGCCAGCAGCCCGACACAGGGCGGTGGCTATGGCTACACCTTC
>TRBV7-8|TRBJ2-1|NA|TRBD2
CASSLVAGGYNEQFF
TGTGCCAGCAGCTTAGTAGCGGGAGGGTACAATGAGCAGTTCTTC
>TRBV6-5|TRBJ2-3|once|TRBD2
CASSLAGVKDTQYF
TGTGCCAGCAGCCTAGCGGGAGTAAAAGATACGCAGTATTTT
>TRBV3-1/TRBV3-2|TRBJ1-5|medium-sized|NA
CASSQGNGGNQPQHF
TGTGCCAGCAGCCAAGGGAATGGAGGGAATCAGCCCCAGCATTTT
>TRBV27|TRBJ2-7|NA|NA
CASSRDSNYEQYF
TGTGCCAGCAGCCGGGACTCCAACTACGAGCAGTACTTC
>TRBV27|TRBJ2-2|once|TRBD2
CASSWGGSRSGGTVVVAGELFF
TGTGCCAGCAGTTGGGGGGGGTCTAGGAGCGGGGGAACGGTTGTCGTGGCCGGGGAGCTGTTTTTT
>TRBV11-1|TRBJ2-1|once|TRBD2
CASSLALSTSGRDNEQFF
TGTGCCAGCAGCTTAGCGCTGTCGACTAGCGGGAGGGACAATGAGCAGTTCTTC
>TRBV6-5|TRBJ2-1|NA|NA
CASSLGGRDYNEQFF
TGTGCCAGCAGCCTCGGGGGGCGCGACTACAATGAGCAGTTCTTC
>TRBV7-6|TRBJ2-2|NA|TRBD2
CASSKLAGGPTIEELFF
TGTGCCAGCAGCAAACTAGCGGGGGGCCCTACAATCGAGGAGCTGTTTTTT
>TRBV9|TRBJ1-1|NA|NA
CASSVDTDTEAFF
TGTGCCAGCAGCGTAGACACCGACACTGAAGCTTTCTTT
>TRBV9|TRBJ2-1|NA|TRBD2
CASSGNSGRPYNEQFF
TGTGCCAGCAGCGGCAATAGCGGGAGGCCCTACAATGAGCAGTTCTTC
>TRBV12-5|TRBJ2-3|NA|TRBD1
CASGGGGQGRTDTQYF
TGTGCTAGTGGTGGGGGCGGACAGGGGAGGACAGATACGCAGTATTTT
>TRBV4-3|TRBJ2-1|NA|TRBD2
CASSQDSGTYNEQFF
TGCGCCAGCAGCCAAGATAGCGGGACTTACAATGAGCAGTTCTTC
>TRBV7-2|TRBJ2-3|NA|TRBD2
CASSLSAGGTDTQYF
TGTGCCAGCAGCTTGTCGGCGGGGGGCACAGATACGCAGTATTTT
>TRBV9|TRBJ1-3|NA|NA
CASSVGRGRNTIYF
TGTGCCAGCAGCGTAGGCAGGGGTAGGAACACCATATATTTT
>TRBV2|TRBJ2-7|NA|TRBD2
CASRGTSGANSYEQYF
TGTGCCAGCAGGGGGACTAGCGGGGCCAACTCCTACGAGCAGTACTTC